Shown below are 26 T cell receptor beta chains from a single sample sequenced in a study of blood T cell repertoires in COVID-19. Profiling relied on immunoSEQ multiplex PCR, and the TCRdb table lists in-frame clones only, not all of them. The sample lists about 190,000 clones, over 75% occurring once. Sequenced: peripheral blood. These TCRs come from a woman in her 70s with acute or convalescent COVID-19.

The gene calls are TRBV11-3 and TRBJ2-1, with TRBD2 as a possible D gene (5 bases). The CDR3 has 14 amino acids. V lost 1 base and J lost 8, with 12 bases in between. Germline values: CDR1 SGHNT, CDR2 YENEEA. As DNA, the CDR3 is TGTGCCAGCAGCTTAGGTAGAGGGAGCGATGAGCAGTTCTTC. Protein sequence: CASSLGRGSDEQFF. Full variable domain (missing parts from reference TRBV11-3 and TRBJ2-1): EAGVVQSPRYKIIEKKQPVAFWCNPISGHNTLYWYLQNLGQGPELLIRYENEEAVDDSQLPKDRFSAERLKGVDSTLKIQPAELGDSAVYLCASSLGRGSDEQFFGPGTRLTVL.

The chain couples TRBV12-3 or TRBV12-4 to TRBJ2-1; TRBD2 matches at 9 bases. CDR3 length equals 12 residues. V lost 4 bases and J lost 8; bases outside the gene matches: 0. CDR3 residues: CASSWTSDEQFF. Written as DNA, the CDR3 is TGTGCCAGCAGTTGGACTAGCGATGAGCAGTTCTTC.

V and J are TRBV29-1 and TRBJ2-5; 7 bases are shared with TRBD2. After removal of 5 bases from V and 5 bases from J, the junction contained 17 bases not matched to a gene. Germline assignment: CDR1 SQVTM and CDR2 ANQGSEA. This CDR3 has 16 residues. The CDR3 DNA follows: TGCAGCGTTCGACCCCCTTTTTTTGGCGGGAGTGAGACCCAGTACTTC. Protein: CSVRPPFFGGSETQYF.

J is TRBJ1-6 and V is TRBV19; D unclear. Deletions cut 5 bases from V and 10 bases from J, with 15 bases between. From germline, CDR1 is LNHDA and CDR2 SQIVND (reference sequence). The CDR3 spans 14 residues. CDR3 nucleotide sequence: TGTGCCAGTAGTTACGGGAGCGACGGGTCACCCCTCCACTTT. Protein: CASSYGSDGSPLHF.

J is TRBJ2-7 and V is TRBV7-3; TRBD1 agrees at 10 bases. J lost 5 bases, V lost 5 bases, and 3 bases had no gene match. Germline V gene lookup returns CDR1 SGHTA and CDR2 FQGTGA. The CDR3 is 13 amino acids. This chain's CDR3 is CASSPTGGDEQYF. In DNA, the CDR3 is TGTGCCAGCAGCCCGACAGGGGGCGACGAGCAGTACTTC.

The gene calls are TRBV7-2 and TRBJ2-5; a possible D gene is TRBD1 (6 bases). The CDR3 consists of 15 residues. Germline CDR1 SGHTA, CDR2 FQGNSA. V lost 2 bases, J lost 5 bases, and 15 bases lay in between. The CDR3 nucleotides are TGTGCCAGCAGCTTAAGTGCAGGGGTCCTTGAGACCCAGTACTTC. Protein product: CASSLSAGVLETQYF. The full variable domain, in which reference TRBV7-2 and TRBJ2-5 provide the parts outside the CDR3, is GAGVSQSPSNKVTEKGKDVELRCDPISGHTALYWYRQSLGQGLEFLIYFQGNSAPDKSGLPSDRFSAERTGGSVSTLTIQRTQQEDSAVYLCASSLSAGVLETQYFGPGTRLLVL.

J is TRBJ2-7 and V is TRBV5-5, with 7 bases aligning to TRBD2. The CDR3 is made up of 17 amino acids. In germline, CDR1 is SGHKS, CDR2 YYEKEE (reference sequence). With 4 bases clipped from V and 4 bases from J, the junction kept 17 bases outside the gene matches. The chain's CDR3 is CASSPGVGRGPHYEQYF. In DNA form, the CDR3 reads TGTGCCAGCAGCCCTGGGGTGGGGAGGGGACCTCATTACGAGCAGTACTTC.

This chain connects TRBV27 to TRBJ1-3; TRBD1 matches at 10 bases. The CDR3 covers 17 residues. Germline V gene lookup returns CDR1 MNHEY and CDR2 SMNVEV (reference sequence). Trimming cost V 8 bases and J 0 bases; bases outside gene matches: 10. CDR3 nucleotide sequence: TGTGCCAGCTTTGGGGGGACAGGGGCGGCCTCTGGAAACACCATATATTTT. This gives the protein CASFGGTGAASGNTIYF.

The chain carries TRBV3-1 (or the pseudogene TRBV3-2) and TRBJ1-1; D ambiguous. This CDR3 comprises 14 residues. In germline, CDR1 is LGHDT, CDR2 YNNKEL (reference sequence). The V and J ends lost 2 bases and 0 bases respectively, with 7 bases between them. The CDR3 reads CASSQPGMNTEAFF. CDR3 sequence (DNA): TGTGCCAGCAGCCAACCAGGTATGAACACTGAAGCTTTCTTT.

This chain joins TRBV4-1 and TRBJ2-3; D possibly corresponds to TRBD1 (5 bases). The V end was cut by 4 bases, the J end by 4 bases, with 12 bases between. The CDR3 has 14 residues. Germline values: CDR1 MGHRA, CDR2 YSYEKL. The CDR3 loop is CASSRQGYSDTQYF. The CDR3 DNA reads TGCGCCAGCAGCCGGCAGGGTTACTCAGATACGCAGTATTTT.

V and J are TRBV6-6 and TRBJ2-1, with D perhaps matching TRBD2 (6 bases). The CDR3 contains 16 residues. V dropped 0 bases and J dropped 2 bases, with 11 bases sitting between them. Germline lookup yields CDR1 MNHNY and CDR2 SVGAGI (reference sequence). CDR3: CASSYSPPSAYNEQFF. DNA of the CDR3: TGTGCCAGCAGTTACTCCCCCCCTAGCGCCTACAATGAGCAGTTCTTC.

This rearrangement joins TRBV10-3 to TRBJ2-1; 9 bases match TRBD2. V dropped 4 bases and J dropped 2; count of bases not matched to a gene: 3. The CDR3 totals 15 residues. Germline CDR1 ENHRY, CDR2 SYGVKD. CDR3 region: CAISAVAGAYNEQFF. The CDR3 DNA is TGTGCCATCAGTGCAGTAGCGGGGGCCTACAATGAGCAGTTCTTC.

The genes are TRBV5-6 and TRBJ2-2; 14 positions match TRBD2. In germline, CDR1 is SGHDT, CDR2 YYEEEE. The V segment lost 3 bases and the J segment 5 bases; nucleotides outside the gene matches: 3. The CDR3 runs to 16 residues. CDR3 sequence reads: CASSSGLAGVTGELFF. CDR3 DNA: TGTGCCAGCAGCTCGGGACTAGCGGGAGTAACCGGGGAGCTGTTTTTT. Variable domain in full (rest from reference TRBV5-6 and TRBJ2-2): DAGVTQSPTHLIKTRGQQVTLRCSPKSGHDTVSWYQQALGQGPQFIFQYYEEEERQRGNFPDRFSGHQFPNYSSELNVNALLLGDSALYLCASSSGLAGVTGELFFGEGSRLTVL.

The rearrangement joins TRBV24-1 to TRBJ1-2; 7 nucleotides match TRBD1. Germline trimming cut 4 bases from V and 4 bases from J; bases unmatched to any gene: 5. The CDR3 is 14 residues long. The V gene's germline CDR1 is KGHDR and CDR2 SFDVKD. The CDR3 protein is CATSDSDRAYGYTF. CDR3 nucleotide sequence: TGTGCCACCAGTGACTCTGACAGGGCCTATGGCTACACCTTC.

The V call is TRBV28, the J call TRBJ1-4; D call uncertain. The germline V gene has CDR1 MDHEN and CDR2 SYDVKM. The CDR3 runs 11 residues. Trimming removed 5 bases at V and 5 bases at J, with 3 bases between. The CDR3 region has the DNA TGTGCCAGCAGTCAGAATGAAAAACTGTTTTTT. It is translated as CASSQNEKLFF.

The chain's CDR3 is CASSISTGNQGNTIYF. In DNA, the CDR3 is TGTGCCAGTAGTATTTCGACAGGCAACCAAGGAAACACCATATATTTT. The rearrangement links TRBV19 to TRBJ1-3, with D perhaps TRBD1 (6 bases). This CDR3 region has 16 residues. Per the germline V gene, CDR1 is LNHDA and CDR2 is SQIVND (reference sequence). The V and J ends lost 3 bases and 4 bases respectively, with 16 bases between them.

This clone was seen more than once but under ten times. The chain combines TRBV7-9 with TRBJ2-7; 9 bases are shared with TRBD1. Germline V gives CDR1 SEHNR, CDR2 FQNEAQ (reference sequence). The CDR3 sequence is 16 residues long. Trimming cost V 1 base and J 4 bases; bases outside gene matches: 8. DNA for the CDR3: TGTGCCAGCAGCTTAGTACGGGGGACAGGGTCTTACGAGCAGTACTTC. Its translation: CASSLVRGTGSYEQYF.

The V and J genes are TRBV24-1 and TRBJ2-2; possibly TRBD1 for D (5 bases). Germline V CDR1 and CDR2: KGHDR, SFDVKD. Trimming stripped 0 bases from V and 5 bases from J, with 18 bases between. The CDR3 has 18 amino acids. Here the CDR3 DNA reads TGTGCCACCAGTGATTTGAATGGGGCCAGGCTTGGGACCGGGGAGCTGTTTTTT. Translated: CATSDLNGARLGTGELFF.

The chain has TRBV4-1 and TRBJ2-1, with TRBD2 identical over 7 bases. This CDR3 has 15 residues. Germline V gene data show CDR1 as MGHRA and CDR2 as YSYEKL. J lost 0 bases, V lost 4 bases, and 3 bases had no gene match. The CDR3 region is CASSPGLFSYNEQFF. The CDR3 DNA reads TGCGCCAGCAGCCCGGGACTATTCTCCTACAATGAGCAGTTCTTC.

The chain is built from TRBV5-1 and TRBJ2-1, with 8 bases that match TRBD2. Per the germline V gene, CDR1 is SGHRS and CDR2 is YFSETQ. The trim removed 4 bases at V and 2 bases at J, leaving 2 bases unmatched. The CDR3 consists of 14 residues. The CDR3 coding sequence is TGCGCCAGCAGCACGGGACTAGCCTACAATGAGCAGTTCTTC. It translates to CASSTGLAYNEQFF.

This chain's CDR3 is CSASTTGDLTGELFF. The CDR3 nucleotides are TGCAGTGCTAGTACTACAGGGGACCTCACCGGGGAGCTGTTTTTT. The rearrangement links TRBV20-1 to TRBJ2-2; 7 nucleotides line up with TRBD1. This CDR3 spans 15 amino acids. V gave up 3 bases and J gave up 4 bases; unmatched junction bases: 8. In germline, CDR1 is DFQATT, CDR2 SNEGSKA (reference sequence).

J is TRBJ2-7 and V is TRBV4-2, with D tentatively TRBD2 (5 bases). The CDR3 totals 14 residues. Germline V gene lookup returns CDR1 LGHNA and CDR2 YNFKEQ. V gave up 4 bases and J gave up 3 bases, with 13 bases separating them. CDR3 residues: CASSPGGLNYEQYF. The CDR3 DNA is TGTGCCAGCAGCCCAGGAGGACTGAACTACGAGCAGTACTTC.

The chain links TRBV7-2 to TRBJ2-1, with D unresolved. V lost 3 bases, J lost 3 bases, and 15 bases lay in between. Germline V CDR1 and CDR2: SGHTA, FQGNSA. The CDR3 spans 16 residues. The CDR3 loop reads CASSFFTGSFYNEQFF. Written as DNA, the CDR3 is TGTGCCAGCAGCTTTTTTACCGGTAGTTTCTACAATGAGCAGTTCTTC.

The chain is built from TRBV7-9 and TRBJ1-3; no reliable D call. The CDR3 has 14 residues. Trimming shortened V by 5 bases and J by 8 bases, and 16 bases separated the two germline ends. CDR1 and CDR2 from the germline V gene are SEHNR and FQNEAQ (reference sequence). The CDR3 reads CASSRSLTADTIYF. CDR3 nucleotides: TGTGCCAGCAGCCGTTCTTTAACCGCGGACACCATATATTTT.

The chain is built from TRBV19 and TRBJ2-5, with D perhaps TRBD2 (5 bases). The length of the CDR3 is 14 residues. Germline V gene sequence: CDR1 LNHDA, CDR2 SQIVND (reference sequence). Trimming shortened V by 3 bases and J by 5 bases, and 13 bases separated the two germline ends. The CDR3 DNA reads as TGTGCCAGTAGTATGGTTCACGGGGTGGAGACCCAGTACTTC. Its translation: CASSMVHGVETQYF.

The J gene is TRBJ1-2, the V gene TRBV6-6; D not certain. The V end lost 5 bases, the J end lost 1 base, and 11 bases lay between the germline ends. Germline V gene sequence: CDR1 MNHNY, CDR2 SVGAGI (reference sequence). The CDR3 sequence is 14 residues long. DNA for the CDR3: TGTGCCAGCAGTACAGATTACCTTAACTATGGCTACACCTTC. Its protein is CASSTDYLNYGYTF.